This T cell receptor (beta chain) was identified during a study of blood T cell repertoires in COVID-19. The wider study: COVID-19 samples from acute and convalescent phases originated in the United States, Italy and Spain. Sample material is recorded as cDNA or gDNA derived from T cells, B-cell-depleted T cells, or PBMCs.

Using immunoSEQ multiplex PCR, the repertoire was profiled, and TCRdb retains in-frame clones only, with some absent. The data show fewer than 350,000 clones, roughly 86% seen once. Per the germline V gene, CDR1 is SGHVS and CDR2 is FQNEAQ. With 5 bases removed from V and 2 bases from J, the gap between germline ends came to 15 bases. The CDR3 consists of 15 residues. Input material: peripheral blood. The genes are TRBV7-8 and TRBJ1-1, with D unclear. This sequence originates from a man aged 18-30 years with active or convalescent COVID-19. The DNA of the CDR3 is TGTGCCAGCAGCCCCTTCTCCAGGATTAACACTGAAGCTTTCTTT. Translated: CASSPFSRINTEAFF.